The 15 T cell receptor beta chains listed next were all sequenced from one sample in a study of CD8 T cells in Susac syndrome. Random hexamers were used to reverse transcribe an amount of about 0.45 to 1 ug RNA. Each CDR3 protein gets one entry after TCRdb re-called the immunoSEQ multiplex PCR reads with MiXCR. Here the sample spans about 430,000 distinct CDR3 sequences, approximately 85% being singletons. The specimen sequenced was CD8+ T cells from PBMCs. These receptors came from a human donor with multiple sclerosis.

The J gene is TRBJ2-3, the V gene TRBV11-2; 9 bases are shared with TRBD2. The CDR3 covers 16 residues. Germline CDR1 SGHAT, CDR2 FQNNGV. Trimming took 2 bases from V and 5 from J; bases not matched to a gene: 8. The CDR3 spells CASSLWVAGALDTQYF. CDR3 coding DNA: TGTGCCAGCAGCTTATGGGTAGCGGGGGCCCTAGATACGCAGTATTTT.

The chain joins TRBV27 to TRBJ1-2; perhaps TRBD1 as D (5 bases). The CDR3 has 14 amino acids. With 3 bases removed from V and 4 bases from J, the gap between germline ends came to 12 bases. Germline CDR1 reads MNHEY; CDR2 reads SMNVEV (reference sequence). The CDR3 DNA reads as TGTGCCAGCAGTTTGACAGTAGGCTCCTATGGCTACACCTTC. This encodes CASSLTVGSYGYTF.

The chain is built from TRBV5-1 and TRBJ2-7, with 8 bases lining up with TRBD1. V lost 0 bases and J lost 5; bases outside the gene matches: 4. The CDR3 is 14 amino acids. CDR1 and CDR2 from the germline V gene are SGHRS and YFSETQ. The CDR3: CASSLDRGLHEQYF. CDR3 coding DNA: TGCGCCAGCAGCTTGGACAGGGGGTTGCACGAGCAGTACTTC. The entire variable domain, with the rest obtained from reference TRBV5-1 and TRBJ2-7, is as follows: KAGVTQTPRYLIKTRGQQVTLSCSPISGHRSVSWYQQTPGQGLQFLFEYFSETQRNKGNFPGRFSGRQFSNSRSEMNVSTLELGDSALYLCASSLDRGLHEQYFGPGTRLTVT.

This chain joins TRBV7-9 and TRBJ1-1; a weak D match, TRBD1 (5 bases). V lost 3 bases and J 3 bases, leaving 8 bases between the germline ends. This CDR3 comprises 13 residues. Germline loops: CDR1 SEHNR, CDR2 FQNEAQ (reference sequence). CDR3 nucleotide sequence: TGTGCCAGCAGCTTTCAGGGACACACTGAAGCTTTCTTT. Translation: CASSFQGHTEAFF.

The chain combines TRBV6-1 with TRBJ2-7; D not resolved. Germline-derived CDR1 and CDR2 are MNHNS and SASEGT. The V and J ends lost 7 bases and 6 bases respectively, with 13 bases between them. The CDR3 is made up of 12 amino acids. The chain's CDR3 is CASTGPRLEQYF. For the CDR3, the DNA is TGTGCCAGCACTGGACCTCGCCTCGAGCAGTACTTC.

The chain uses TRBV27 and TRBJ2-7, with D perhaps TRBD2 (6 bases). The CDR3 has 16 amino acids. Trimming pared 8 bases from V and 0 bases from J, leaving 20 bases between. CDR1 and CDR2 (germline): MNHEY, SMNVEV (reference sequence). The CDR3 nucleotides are TGTGCCAGCGGAACGGGCGGCGGAGGGAGCTCCTACGAGCAGTACTTC. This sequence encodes CASGTGGGGSSYEQYF.

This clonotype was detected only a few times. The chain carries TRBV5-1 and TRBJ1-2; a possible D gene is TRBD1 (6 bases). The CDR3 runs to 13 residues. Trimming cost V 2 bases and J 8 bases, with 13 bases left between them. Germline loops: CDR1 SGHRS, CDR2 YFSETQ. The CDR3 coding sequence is TGCGCCAGCAGCTTACGGGACACCCGCGGCTACACCTTC. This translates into CASSLRDTRGYTF.

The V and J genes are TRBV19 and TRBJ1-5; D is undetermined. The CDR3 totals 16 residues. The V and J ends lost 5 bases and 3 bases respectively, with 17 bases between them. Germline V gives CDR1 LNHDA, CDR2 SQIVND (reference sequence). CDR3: CASSPWDLALNQPQHF. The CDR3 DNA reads TGTGCCAGTAGTCCCTGGGATCTGGCTCTCAATCAGCCCCAGCATTTT.

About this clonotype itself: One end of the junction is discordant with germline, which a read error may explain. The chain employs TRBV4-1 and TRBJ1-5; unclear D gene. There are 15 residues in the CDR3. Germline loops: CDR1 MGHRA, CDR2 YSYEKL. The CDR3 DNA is TGCGCCGGCAGCCCACTATGGGATAGCAATCAGCCCCAGCATTTT. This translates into CAGSPLWDSNQPQHF.

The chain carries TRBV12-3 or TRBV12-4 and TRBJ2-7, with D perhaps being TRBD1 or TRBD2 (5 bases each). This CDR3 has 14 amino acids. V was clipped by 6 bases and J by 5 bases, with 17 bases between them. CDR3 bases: TGTGCCAGCAGCTCGGGACCGGGCTTGAACGAGCAGTACTTC. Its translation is CASSSGPGLNEQYF.

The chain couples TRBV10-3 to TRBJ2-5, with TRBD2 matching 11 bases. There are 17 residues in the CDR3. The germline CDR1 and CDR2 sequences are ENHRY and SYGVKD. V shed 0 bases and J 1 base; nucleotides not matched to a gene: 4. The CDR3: CAISESPSGGTQETQYF. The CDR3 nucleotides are TGTGCCATCAGTGAGTCCCCTAGCGGGGGGACCCAAGAGACCCAGTACTTC.

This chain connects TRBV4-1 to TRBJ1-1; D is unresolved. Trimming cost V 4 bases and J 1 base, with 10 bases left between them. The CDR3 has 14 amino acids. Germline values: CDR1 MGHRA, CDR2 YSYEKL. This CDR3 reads CASSPPFGNTEAFF. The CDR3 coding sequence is TGCGCCAGCAGCCCACCGTTCGGGAACACTGAAGCTTTCTTT.

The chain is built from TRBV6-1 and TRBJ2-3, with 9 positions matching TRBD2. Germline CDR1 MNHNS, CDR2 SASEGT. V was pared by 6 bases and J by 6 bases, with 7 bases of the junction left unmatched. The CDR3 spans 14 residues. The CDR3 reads CASRPASGVDTQYF. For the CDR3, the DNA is TGTGCCAGCAGGCCGGCTAGCGGGGTGGATACGCAGTATTTT.

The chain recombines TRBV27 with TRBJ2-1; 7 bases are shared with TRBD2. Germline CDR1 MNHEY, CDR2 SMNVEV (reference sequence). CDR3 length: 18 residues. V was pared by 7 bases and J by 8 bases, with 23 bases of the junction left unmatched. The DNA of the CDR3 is TGTGCCAGCATATTGCGCCCCTATAGCGGGCTCGGCTGGGATGAGCAGTTCTTC. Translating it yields CASILRPYSGLGWDEQFF.

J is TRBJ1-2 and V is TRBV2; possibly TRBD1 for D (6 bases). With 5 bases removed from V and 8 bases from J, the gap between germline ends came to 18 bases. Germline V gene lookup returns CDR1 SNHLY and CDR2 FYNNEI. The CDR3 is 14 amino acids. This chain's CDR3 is CASSYGHRVDGYTF. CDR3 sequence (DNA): TGTGCCAGCAGTTACGGACACAGGGTGGACGGCTACACCTTC.